Each of the 25 T cell receptor beta chains below was sequenced from the same sample in a study of blood T cell repertoires in COVID-19. Assay used: immunoSEQ multiplex PCR; TCRdb lists only in-frame clones, some missing. The sample lists about 140,000 clones; around 73% were seen once. Sequences were obtained from PBMCs or T cells enriched from blood (not recorded which). The receptors come from a woman in her 50s who had recovered from COVID-19.

The chain recombines TRBV7-8 with TRBJ1-2, with TRBD1 identical over 8 bases. CDR1 and CDR2 from the germline V gene are SGHVS and FQNEAQ. This CDR3 spans 14 amino acids. Losses at the gene ends were 2 bases for V and 4 bases for J; bases not matched to a gene: 3. The CDR3 spells CASSLLDRGYGYTF. CDR3 DNA sequence: TGTGCCAGCAGCTTACTCGACAGGGGCTATGGCTACACCTTC.

This chain uses TRBV5-1 with TRBJ1-6, with a possible D match to TRBD1 (6 bases). This CDR3 has 14 amino acids. The ends were cut back, 6 bases at V and 9 bases at J, with 16 bases in the middle. CDR1 and CDR2 from the germline V gene are SGHRS and YFSETQ. CDR3 residues: CASKFTGLSSPLHF. Written as DNA, the CDR3 is TGCGCCAGCAAATTCACAGGGTTGAGTTCACCCCTCCACTTT. Based on the CDR3 plus reference TRBV5-1 and TRBJ1-6, the full variable domain is KAGVTQTPRYLIKTRGQQVTLSCSPISGHRSVSWYQQTPGQGLQFLFEYFSETQRNKGNFPGRFSGRQFSNSRSEMNVSTLELGDSALYLCASKFTGLSSPLHFGNGTRLTVT.

Concerning this clone: Other nucleotide sequences from this sample produce the same CDR3. This rearrangement joins TRBV10-3 to TRBJ1-1; D perhaps matches TRBD1 (5 bases). Trimming left V 4 bases short and J 1 base short, with 7 bases between. Germline values: CDR1 ENHRY, CDR2 SYGVKD. There are 13 residues in the CDR3. The CDR3 region is CAISVQGNTEAFF. DNA of the CDR3: TGTGCCATCAGTGTCCAGGGGAACACTGAAGCTTTCTTT.

The CDR3 loop is CASSPGQGAAYGYTF. The DNA for the CDR3 is TGTGCCAGCTCACCAGGGCAGGGGGCCGCCTATGGCTACACCTTC. The chain carries TRBV18 and TRBJ1-2, with 8 bases matching TRBD1. J lost 4 bases, V lost 2 bases, and 6 bases had no gene match. Per the germline V gene, CDR1 is KGHSH and CDR2 is LQKENI. There are 15 residues in the CDR3.

V and J are TRBV6-1 and TRBJ1-4; no definite D call. CDR1 MNHNS and CDR2 SASEGT come from the germline V gene. Trimming removed 3 bases from V and 4 bases from J, with 6 bases in between. The CDR3 is 13 amino acids. For the CDR3, the DNA is TGTGCCAGCAGTGAGACTTATAATGAAAAACTGTTTTTT. Translated, it gives CASSETYNEKLFF.

This sequence joins TRBV30 and TRBJ1-4, with D unclear. Per the germline V gene, CDR1 is GTSNPN and CDR2 is SVGIG (reference sequence). The CDR3 is 15 residues long. Trimming removed 3 bases from V and 3 bases from J, with 14 bases in between. This chain's CDR3 is CAWSPPGRPNEKLFF. The CDR3 DNA sequence: TGTGCCTGGAGCCCACCGGGGAGGCCTAATGAAAAACTGTTTTTT.

The chain carries TRBV9 and TRBJ1-2, with D possibly being TRBD1 (6 bases). The CDR3 runs to 15 residues. CDR1 and CDR2 (germline): SGDLS, YYNGEE. V was clipped by 3 bases and J by 7 bases, with 19 bases between them. The CDR3 DNA follows: TGTGCCAGCAGCGCAGGGGACGGGGGGCCCCTTGGCTACACCTTC. Its protein is CASSAGDGGPLGYTF.

This chain joins TRBV20-1 and TRBJ2-2, with 7 bases matching TRBD1. The V gene's germline CDR1 is DFQATT and CDR2 SNEGSKA (reference sequence). This CDR3 is 15 amino acids long. V lost 3 bases and J lost 4; bases outside the gene matches: 8. The CDR3 spells CSASTTGMITGELFF. In DNA form, the CDR3 reads TGCAGTGCTAGTACGACAGGGATGATCACCGGGGAGCTGTTTTTT.

The chain has TRBV28 and TRBJ1-1; possibly TRBD1 for D (5 bases). The CDR3 runs to 14 residues. Trimming pared 5 bases from V and 7 bases from J, leaving 17 bases between. Looked up from germline, CDR1 is MDHEN and CDR2 is SYDVKM. The chain's CDR3 is CASSEVQGHVEAFF. The CDR3 DNA sequence: TGTGCCAGCAGTGAGGTGCAGGGTCACGTTGAAGCTTTCTTT.

This clone was found once. The chain links TRBV15 to TRBJ1-3; D might be TRBD1 (6 bases). The CDR3 is 17 amino acids. Germline CDR1 reads LNHNV; CDR2 reads YYDKDF (reference sequence). Trimming shortened V by 2 bases and J by 4 bases, and 18 bases separated the two germline ends. The CDR3 loop reads CATSRPLVGAAGNTIYF. In nucleotides, the CDR3 is TGTGCCACCAGCAGACCCTTGGTGGGGGCGGCGGGAAACACCATATATTTT. The entire variable domain, with the rest obtained from reference TRBV15 and TRBJ1-3, is as follows: DAMVIQNPRYQVTQFGKPVTLSCSQTLNHNVMYWYQQKSSQAPKLLFHYYDKDFNNEADTPDNFQSRRPNTSFCFLDIRSPGLGDTAMYLCATSRPLVGAAGNTIYFGEGSWLTVV.

The rearrangement uses TRBV11-2 and TRBJ2-6; TRBD1 aligns across 9 bases. With 3 bases clipped from V and 1 base from J, the junction kept 1 base outside the gene matches. CDR1 and CDR2 from the germline V gene are SGHAT and FQNNGV. This CDR3 has 16 amino acids. The CDR3 spells CASSLTGGSGANVLTF. DNA for the CDR3: TGTGCCAGCAGCTTGACAGGGGGGTCTGGGGCCAACGTCCTGACTTTC.

The V gene is TRBV19, the J gene TRBJ1-4, with TRBD1 matching 7 bases. V dropped 7 bases and J dropped 7; count of bases not matched to a gene: 9. The germline gives CDR1 LNHDA, CDR2 SQIVND (reference sequence). The CDR3 is 14 residues long. The CDR3 nucleotides read TGTGCCAGTACTCCAGCGACAGGGAGTGAAAAACTGTTTTTT. This encodes CASTPATGSEKLFF.

This chain joins TRBV30 and TRBJ1-2; D is unclear. The CDR3 loop spans 12 amino acids. CDR1 GTSNPN and CDR2 SVGIG come from the germline V gene (reference sequence). V was trimmed by 0 bases and J by 9 bases, leaving 11 bases between them. As DNA, the CDR3 is TGTGCCTGGAGTGTACAACGAGGCAGCTACACCTTC. The encoded protein is CAWSVQRGSYTF.

The chain uses TRBV2 and TRBJ1-4, with 7 bases matching TRBD1. The V gene end was trimmed by 7 bases and the J gene end by 7 bases; junction bases not matched to a gene: 9. This CDR3 comprises 14 residues. Germline lookup yields CDR1 SNHLY and CDR2 FYNNEI. CDR3 sequence reads: CASINPGGGEKLFF. The CDR3 DNA sequence: TGTGCCAGCATCAACCCAGGGGGTGGTGAAAAACTGTTTTTT.

CDR3 in amino acids: CASSFGSSTENEQFF. CDR3 sequence (DNA): TGTGCCAGCAGCTTCGGGAGCTCTACCGAGAATGAGCAGTTCTTC. This sequence joins TRBV11-3 and TRBJ2-1, with a possible D match to TRBD2 (6 bases). Trimming left V 3 bases short and J 7 bases short, with 16 bases between. The CDR3 has 15 residues. CDR1 is SGHNT, CDR2 YENEEA, per germline.

This clone was recorded a few times. The same CDR3 arises from other DNA sequences in this sample as well. V usage is TRBV5-1 and J usage is TRBJ1-1; possibly TRBD1 for D (5 bases). Deletions cut 1 base from V and 2 bases from J, with 12 bases between. The CDR3 contains 15 residues. Looked up from germline, CDR1 is SGHRS and CDR2 is YFSETQ. CDR3 protein: CASSLLGGANTEAFF. CDR3 sequence (DNA): TGCGCCAGCAGCTTGTTAGGCGGGGCAAACACTGAAGCTTTCTTT.

The chain links TRBV4-1 to TRBJ1-1; TRBD1 matches at 8 bases. The CDR3 consists of 15 residues. J was trimmed by 3 bases and V by 1 base; bases with no gene match: 4. Germline CDR1 reads MGHRA; CDR2 reads YSYEKL. CDR3 residues: CASSQAGTGDTEAFF. The CDR3 nucleotides read TGCGCCAGCAGCCAAGCTGGGACAGGTGACACTGAAGCTTTCTTT.

The chain links TRBV19 to TRBJ1-1; no clear D gene. The germline V gene encodes CDR1 LNHDA and CDR2 SQIVND (reference sequence). The V gene lost 1 base and the J gene lost 5 bases, with 8 bases spanning the gap. The CDR3 is 13 residues long. CDR3 amino acids: CASSIGRRTEAFF. The CDR3 nucleotides are TGTGCCAGTAGTATAGGGAGGAGGACTGAAGCTTTCTTT.

V is TRBV29-1 and J is TRBJ1-5; D not resolved. The germline V gene encodes CDR1 SQVTM and CDR2 ANQGSEA. Trimming left V 0 bases short and J 4 bases short, with 7 bases between. The CDR3 is 13 amino acids. The CDR3 DNA follows: TGCAGCGTTGAAGAGGCAGTTAATCAGCCCCAGCATTTT. It encodes CSVEEAVNQPQHF. Using reference TRBV29-1 and TRBJ1-5 for the parts outside the CDR3, the full variable domain is SAVISQKPSRDICQRGTSLTIQCQVDSQVTMMFWYRQQPGQSLTLIATANQGSEATYESGFVIDKFPISRPNLTFSTLTVSNMSPEDSSIYLCSVEEAVNQPQHFGDGTRLSIL.

This clone occurred many times. This chain links TRBV12-3 or TRBV12-4 with TRBJ2-7; maybe TRBD2 (6 bases). Trimming pared 5 bases from V and 4 bases from J, leaving 9 bases between. The length of the CDR3 is 12 residues. The CDR3 coding sequence is TGTGCCAGCAGTCAAGGAGGGTACGAGCAGTACGTC. Protein: CASSQGGYEQYV.

V usage is TRBV14 and J usage is TRBJ1-2, with unresolved D. Germline loops: CDR1 SGHDN, CDR2 FVKESK. This CDR3 comprises 13 residues. V was trimmed by 4 bases and J by 2 bases, leaving 8 bases between them. This CDR3 is CASSLSGNYGYTF. The DNA for the CDR3 is TGTGCCAGCAGCCTTAGCGGGAACTATGGCTACACCTTC.

This rearrangement joins TRBV11-2 to TRBJ2-3, with a weak D call TRBD2 (5 bases). V lost 5 bases and J 6 bases, leaving 12 bases between the germline ends. Looked up from germline, CDR1 is SGHAT and CDR2 is FQNNGV. CDR3 length equals 13 residues. As DNA, the CDR3 is TGTGCCAGCAGCCTAAACTCGGGGGATACGCAGTATTTT. It specifies CASSLNSGDTQYF.

This clone has more than one count but fewer than ten. The chain combines TRBV27 with TRBJ1-4; perhaps TRBD1 as D (6 bases). Germline assignment: CDR1 MNHEY and CDR2 SMNVEV (reference sequence). Trimming removed 6 bases from V and 0 bases from J, with 11 bases in between. The CDR3 is 15 amino acids. This CDR3 is CASRSDSTTNEKLFF. For the CDR3, the DNA is TGTGCCAGCAGATCGGACAGCACAACTAATGAAAAACTGTTTTTT.

The CDR3 loop is CASSPTGQETQYF. CDR3 nucleotide sequence: TGTGCCAGCAGCCCAACAGGCCAAGAGACCCAGTACTTC. The J gene is TRBJ2-5, the V gene TRBV11-3, with a possible D match to TRBD1 (5 bases). Between the trimmed V and J ends, which lost 5 bases and 1 base, there was a span of 8 bases. Germline CDR1 and CDR2: SGHNT and YENEEA. The CDR3 spans 13 residues.

The chain is built from TRBV9 and TRBJ1-1; TRBD1 is a possible D gene (5 bases). The CDR3 covers 15 residues. V was pared by 0 bases and J by 3 bases, with 12 bases between. Germline values: CDR1 SGDLS, CDR2 YYNGEE. The CDR3: CASSVGGTWDTEAFF. CDR3 in DNA: TGTGCCAGCAGCGTAGGGGGGACTTGGGACACTGAAGCTTTCTTT.